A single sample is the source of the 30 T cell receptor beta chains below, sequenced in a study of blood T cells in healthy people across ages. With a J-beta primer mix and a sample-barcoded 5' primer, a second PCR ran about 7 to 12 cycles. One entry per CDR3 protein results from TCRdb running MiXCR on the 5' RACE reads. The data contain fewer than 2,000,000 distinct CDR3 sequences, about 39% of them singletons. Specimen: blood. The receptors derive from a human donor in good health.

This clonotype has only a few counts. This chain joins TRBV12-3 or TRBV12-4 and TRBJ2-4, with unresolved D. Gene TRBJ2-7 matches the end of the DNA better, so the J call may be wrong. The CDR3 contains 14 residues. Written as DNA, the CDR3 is TGTGCCAGCAAGACCGGGCCCCCCTGGGACGAGCAGTACTTC. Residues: CASKTGPPWDEQYF.

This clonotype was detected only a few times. CDR3 DNA sequence: TGTGCCAGCACCTCTTCAACACCGGGACATTTGAGGACCAATGAGCAGTTCTTC. This sequence encodes CASTSSTPGHLRTNEQFF. The rearrangement uses TRBV7-9 and TRBJ2-1, with a tentative D call TRBD1 (6 bases). Trimming left V 7 bases short and J 6 bases short, with 28 bases between. The CDR3 has 18 amino acids. Germline V gene lookup returns CDR1 SEHNR and CDR2 FQNEAQ (reference sequence).

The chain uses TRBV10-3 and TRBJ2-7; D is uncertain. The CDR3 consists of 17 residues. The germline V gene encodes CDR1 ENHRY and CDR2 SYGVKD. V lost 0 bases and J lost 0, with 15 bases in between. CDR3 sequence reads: CAISESGNSASSYEQYF. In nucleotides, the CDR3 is TGTGCCATCAGTGAGTCGGGCAACAGTGCGAGCTCCTACGAGCAGTACTTC.

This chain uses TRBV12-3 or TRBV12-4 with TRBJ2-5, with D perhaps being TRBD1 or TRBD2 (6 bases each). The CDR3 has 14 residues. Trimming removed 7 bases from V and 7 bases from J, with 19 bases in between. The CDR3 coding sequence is TGTGCCAGCAACTCGAGGTCCCCGGGGGCGACCCAGTACTTC. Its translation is CASNSRSPGATQYF.

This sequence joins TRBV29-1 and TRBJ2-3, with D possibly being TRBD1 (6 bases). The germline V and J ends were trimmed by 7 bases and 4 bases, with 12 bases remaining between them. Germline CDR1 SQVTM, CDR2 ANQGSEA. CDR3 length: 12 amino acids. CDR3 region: CSANRAPDTQYF. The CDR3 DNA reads TGCAGCGCCAACAGGGCCCCAGATACGCAGTATTTT.

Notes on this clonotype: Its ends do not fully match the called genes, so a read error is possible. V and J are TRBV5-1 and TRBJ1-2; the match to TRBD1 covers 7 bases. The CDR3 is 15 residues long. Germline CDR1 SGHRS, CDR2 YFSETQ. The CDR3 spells CTSSLEAGQVYGYTF. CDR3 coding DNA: TGTACCAGCAGCTTGGAGGCAGGACAGGTCTATGGCTACACCTTC.

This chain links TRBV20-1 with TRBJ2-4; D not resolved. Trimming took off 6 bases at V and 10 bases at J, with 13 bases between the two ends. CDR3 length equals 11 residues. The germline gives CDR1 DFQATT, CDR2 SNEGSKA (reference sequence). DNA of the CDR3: TGCAGTGCCCACAGACCAGAAATTCAGTACTTC. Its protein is CSAHRPEIQYF.

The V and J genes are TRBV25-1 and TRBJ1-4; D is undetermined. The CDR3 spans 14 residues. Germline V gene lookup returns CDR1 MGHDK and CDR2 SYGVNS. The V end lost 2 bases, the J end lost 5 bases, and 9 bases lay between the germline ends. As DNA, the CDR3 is TGTGCCAGCAGTGAAACGGGGTGGAATGAAAAACTGTTTTTT. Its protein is CASSETGWNEKLFF.

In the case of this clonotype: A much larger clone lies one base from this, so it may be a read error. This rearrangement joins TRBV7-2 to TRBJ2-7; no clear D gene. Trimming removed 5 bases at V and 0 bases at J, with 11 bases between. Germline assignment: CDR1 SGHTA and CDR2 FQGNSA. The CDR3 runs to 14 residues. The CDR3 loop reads CASSSQQVSYEQYF. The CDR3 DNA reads TGTGCCAGCAGCAGCCAACAAGTCTCCTACGAGCAGTACTTC.

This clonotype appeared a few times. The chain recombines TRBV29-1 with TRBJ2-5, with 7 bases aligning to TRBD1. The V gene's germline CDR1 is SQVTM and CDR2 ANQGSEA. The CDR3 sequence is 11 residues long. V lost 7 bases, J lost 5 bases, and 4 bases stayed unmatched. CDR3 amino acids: CSATTGETQYF. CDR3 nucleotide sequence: TGCAGCGCTACGACAGGGGAGACCCAGTACTTC.

The CDR3 is CASSGAGPSTDTQYF. The DNA for the CDR3 is TGTGCCAGCAGCGGCGCGGGACCTAGCACAGATACGCAGTATTTT. The chain is built from TRBV7-2 and TRBJ2-3; possibly TRBD2 for D (6 bases). The CDR3 is 15 residues long. Germline CDR1 is SGHTA and CDR2 is FQGNSA. V shed 5 bases and J shed 0 bases, with 12 bases lying between them.

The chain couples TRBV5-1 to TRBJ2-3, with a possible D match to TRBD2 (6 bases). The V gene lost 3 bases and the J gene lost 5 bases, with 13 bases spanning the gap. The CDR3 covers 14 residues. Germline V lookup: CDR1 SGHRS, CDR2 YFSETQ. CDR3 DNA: TGCGCCAGCAGCTCCGGCGGGGCCAAAGATACGCAGTATTTT. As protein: CASSSGGAKDTQYF.

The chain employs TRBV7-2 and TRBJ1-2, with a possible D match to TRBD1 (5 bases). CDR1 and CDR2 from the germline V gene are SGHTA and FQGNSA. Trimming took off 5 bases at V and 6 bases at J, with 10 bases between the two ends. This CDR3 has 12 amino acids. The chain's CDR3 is CASSQGNHGYTF. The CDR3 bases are TGTGCCAGCAGCCAGGGCAACCATGGCTACACCTTC.

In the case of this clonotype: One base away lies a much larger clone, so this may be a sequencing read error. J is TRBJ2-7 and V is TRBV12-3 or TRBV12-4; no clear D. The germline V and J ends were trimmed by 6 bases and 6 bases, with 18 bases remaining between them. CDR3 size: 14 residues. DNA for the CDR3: TGTGCCAGCAGGCTGGTGGGGATTAGGGCCGAGCAGTACTTC. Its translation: CASRLVGIRAEQYF.

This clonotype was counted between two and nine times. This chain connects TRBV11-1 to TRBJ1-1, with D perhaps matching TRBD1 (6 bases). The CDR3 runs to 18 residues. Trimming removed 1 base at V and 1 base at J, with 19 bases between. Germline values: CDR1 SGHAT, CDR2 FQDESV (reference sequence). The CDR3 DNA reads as TGTGCCAGCAGCTTAGGCCAATTCACGGGACACACGAACACTGAAGCTTTCTTT. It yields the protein CASSLGQFTGHTNTEAFF.

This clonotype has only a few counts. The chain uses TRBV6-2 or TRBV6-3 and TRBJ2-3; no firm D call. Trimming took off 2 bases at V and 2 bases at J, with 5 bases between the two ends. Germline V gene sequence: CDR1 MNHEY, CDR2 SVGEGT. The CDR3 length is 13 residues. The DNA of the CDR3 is TGTGCCAGCAGTTACGATTACACAGATACGCAGTATTTT. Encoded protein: CASSYDYTDTQYF.

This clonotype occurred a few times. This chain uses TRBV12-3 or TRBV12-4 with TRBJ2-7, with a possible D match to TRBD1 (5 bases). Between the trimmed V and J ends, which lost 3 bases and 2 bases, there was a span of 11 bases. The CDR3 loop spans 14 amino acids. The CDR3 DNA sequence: TGTGCCAGCAGTTTTTACAGGTTCCCCTACGAGCAGTACTTC. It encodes CASSFYRFPYEQYF.

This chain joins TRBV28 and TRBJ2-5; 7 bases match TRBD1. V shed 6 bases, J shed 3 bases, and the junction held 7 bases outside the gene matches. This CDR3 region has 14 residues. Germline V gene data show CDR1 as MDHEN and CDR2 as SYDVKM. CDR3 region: CASRPTTGEETQYF. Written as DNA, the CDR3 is TGTGCCAGCAGACCGACCACAGGGGAAGAGACCCAGTACTTC.

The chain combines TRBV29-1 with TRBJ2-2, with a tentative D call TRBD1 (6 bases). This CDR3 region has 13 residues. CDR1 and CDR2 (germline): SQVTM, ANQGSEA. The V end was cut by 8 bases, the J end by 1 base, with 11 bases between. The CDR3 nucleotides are TGCAGCTCAGGGGTAGTGAACACCGGGGAGCTGTTTTTT. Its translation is CSSGVVNTGELFF.

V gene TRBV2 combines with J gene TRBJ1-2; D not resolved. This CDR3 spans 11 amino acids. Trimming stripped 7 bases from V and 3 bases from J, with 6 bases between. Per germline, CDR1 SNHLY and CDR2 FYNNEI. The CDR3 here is CASISDYGYTF. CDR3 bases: TGTGCCAGCATAAGCGACTATGGCTACACCTTC.

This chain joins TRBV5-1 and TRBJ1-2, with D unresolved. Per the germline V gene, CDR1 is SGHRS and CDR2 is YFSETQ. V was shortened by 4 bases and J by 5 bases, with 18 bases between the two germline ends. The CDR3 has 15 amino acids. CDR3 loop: CASSVSANSGYGYTF. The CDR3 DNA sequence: TGCGCCAGCAGCGTCAGCGCGAACTCGGGTTATGGCTACACCTTC.

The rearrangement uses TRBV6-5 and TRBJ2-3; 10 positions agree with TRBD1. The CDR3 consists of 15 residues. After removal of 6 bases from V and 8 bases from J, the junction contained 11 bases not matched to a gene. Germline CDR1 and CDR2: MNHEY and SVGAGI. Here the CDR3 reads CASRGPGQGQVTQYF. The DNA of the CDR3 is TGTGCCAGCAGGGGACCGGGACAGGGGCAGGTTACGCAGTATTTT.

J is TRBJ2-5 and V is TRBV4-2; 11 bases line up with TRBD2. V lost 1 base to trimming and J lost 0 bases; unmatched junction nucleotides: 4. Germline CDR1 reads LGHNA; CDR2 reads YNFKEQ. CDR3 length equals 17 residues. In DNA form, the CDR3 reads TGTGCCAGCAGCCAAGGACTAGCGGGGCGTTACCAAGAGACCCAGTACTTC. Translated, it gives CASSQGLAGRYQETQYF.

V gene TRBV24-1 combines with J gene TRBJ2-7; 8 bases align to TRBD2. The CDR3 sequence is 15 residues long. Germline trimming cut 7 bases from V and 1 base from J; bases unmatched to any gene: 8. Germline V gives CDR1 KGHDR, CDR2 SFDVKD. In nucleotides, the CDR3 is TGTGCCACCAGCAACCCCCCGGGGGGGTCCTACGAGCAGTACTTC. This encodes CATSNPPGGSYEQYF.

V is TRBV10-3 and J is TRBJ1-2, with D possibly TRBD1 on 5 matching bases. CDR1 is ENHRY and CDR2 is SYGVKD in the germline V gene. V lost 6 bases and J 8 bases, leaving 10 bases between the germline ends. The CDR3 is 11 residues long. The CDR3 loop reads CAIRGQGGYTF. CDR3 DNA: TGTGCCATCAGGGGGCAGGGCGGCTACACCTTC.

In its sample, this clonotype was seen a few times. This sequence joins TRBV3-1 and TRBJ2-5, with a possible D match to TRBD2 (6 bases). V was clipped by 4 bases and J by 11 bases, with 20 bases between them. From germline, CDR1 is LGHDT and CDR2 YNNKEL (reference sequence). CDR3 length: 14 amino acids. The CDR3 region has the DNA TGTGCCAGCAGCCTCGGGGTTCCCTCGGGAGAGCAGTACTTC. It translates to CASSLGVPSGEQYF.

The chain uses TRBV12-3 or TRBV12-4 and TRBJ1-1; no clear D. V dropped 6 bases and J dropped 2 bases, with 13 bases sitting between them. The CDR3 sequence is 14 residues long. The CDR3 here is CASRPRTGNTEAFF. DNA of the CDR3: TGTGCCAGCAGGCCAAGGACGGGAAACACTGAAGCTTTCTTT.

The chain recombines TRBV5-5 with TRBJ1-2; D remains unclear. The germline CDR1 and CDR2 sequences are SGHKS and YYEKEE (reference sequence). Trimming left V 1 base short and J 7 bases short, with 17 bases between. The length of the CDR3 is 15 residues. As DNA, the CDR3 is TGTGCCAGCAGCTTGTCAATAGTTCCGGGAGGTGGCTACACCTTC. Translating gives CASSLSIVPGGGYTF.

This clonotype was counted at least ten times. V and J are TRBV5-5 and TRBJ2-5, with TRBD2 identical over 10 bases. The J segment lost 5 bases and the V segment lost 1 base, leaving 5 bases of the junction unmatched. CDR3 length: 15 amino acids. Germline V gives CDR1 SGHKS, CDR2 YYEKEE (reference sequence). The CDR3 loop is CASSLLAGVRETQYF. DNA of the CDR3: TGTGCCAGCAGCTTGCTAGCGGGGGTTCGGGAGACCCAGTACTTC.

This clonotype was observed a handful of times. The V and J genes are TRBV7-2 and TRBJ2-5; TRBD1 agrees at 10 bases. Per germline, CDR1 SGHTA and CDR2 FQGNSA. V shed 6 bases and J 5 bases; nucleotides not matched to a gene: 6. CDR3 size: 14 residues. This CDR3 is CASSDRGRRETQYF. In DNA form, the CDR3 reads TGTGCCAGCAGTGACAGGGGGCGGAGGGAGACCCAGTACTTC.